This T cell receptor (beta chain) originates from a study of blood T cell repertoires in COVID-19. Study-level information: Samples representing acute and convalescent COVID-19 were sourced from the United States, Italy and Spain. Sources were T cells, B-cell-depleted T cells, or PBMCs; the material itself was cDNA or gDNA.

Authors' processing steps: Reference gene primers were amplified, and this amplification served to estimate nucleated cell counts. TCRdb's copy holds only in-frame clones and misses some; the assay was immunoSEQ multiplex PCR. The V and J calls and clone size come from that table; D and trimming were worked out from the DNA. Among 70,000 or so clones listed, roughly 82% were seen once. Germline V gene sequence: CDR1 LGHDT, CDR2 YNNKEL (reference sequence). The CDR3 sequence is 14 residues long. V was shortened by 4 bases and J by 5 bases, with 12 bases between the two germline ends. The chain couples TRBV3-1 (or the pseudogene TRBV3-2) to TRBJ1-5; D unclear. The sequenced material came from peripheral blood. The TCR was taken from a human donor in a cohort sampled during active COVID-19. For the CDR3, the DNA is TGTGCCAGCAGCCCATCCGAGGGTGATCAGCCCCAGCATTTT. Translation gives CASSPSEGDQPQHF.